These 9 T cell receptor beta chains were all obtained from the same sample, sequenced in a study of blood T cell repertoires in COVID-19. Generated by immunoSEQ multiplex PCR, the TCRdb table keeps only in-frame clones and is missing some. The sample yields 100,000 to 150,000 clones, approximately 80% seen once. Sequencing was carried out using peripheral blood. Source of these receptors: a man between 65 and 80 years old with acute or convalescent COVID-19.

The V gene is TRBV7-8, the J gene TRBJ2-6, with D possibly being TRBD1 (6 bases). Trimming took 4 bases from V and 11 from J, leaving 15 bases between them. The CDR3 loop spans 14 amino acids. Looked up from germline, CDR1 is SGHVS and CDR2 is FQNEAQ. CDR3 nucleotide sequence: TGTGCCAGCAGCTCCCAAGGGCAGGGGTACGTCCTGACTTTC. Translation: CASSSQGQGYVLTF.

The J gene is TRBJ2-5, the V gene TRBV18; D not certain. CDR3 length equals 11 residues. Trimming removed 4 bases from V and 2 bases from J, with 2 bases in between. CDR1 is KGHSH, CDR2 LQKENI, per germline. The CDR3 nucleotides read TGTGCCAGCTCACTACAAGAGACCCAGTACTTC. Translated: CASSLQETQYF. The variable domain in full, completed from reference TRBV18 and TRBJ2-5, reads NAGVMQNPRHLVRRRGQEARLRCSPMKGHSHVYWYRQLPEEGLKFMVYLQKENIIDESGMPKERFSAEFPKEGPSILRIQQVVRGDSAAYFCASSLQETQYFGPGTRLLVL.

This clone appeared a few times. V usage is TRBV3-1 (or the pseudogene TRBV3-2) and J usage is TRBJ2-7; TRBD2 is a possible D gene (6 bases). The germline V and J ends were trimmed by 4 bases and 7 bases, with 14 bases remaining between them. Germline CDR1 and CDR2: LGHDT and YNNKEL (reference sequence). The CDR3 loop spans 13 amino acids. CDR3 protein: CASSRREYGEQYF. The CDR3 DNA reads TGTGCCAGCAGCCGCCGGGAGTATGGGGAGCAGTACTTC.

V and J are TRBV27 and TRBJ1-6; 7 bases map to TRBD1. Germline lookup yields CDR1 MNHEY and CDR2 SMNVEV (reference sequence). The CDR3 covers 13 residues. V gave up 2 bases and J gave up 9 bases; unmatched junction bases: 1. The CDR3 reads CASSLDRVSPLHF. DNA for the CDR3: TGTGCCAGCAGTTTAGACAGGGTTTCACCCCTCCACTTT.

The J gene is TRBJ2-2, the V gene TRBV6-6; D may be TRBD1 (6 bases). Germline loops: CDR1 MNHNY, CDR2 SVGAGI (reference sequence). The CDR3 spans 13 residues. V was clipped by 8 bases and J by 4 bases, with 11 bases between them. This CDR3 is CASSGAGTGELFF. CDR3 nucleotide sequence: TGTGCCAGCTCAGGGGCCGGCACCGGGGAGCTGTTTTTT.

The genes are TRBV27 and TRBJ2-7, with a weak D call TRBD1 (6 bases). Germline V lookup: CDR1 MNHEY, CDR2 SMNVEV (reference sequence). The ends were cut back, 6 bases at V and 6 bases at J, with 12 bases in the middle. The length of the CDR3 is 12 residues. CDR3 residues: CASRSVGAEQYF. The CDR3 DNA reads TGTGCCAGCAGGTCCGTGGGGGCCGAGCAGTACTTC.

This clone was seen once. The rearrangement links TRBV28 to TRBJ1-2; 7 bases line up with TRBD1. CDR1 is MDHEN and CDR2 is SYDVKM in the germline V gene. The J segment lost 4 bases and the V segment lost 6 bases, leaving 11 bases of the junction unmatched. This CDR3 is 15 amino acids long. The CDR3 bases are TGTGCCAGCAGCAATACAGGGGTGGGCGGCTATGGCTACACCTTC. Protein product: CASSNTGVGGYGYTF.

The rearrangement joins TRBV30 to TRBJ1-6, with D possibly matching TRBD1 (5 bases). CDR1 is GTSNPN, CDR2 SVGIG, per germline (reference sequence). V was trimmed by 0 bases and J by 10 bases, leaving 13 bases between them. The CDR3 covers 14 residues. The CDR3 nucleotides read TGTGCCTGGAGTGTAACACTTAGGGGATCACCCCTCCACTTT. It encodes CAWSVTLRGSPLHF.

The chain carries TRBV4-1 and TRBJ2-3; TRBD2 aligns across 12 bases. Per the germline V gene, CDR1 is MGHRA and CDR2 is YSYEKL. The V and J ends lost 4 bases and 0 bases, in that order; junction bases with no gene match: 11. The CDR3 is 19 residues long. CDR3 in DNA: TGCGCCAGCAGCCCCGCCATACTAGCGGGGGGCCGCAGCACAGATACGCAGTATTTT. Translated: CASSPAILAGGRSTDTQYF.